The entry below gives a single T cell receptor beta chain sequence along with its context. CDR1 is SGHNT and CDR2 is YYREEE in the germline V gene (reference sequence). The V and J ends lost 6 bases and 0 bases respectively, with 10 bases between them. This CDR3 region has 14 residues. This sample is part of a study of T cells in Graves' hyperthyroidism and ophthalmopathy. Amplified TCR beta CDR3 regions derived from RNA transcripts. The primer set for the first-round RT-PCR of the TCR CDR3 was HTBI. TCRdb reprocessed the multiplex PCR reads via MiXCR and lists one record per CDR3 protein. There are roughly 150,000 distinct CDR3 sequences in the sample; over 8% occur only once, and over 20% lies in the top ten.

The sequenced material came from blood. This sequence originates from a woman under 30 with Graves' hyperthyroidism that later progressed to Graves' ophthalmopathy. The rearrangement uses TRBV5-4 and TRBJ2-1; D possibly corresponds to TRBD1 (5 bases). The DNA of the CDR3 is TGTGCCAGCACCCCAGGGAACTCCTACAATGAGCAGTTCTTC. It specifies CASTPGNSYNEQFF.